A selection of T cell receptor beta chains follows, all from one sample in a study of CD8+ T cells in alopecia areata. The table came from immunoSEQ multiplex PCR; TCRdb's copy has only in-frame clones and leaves some out. The sample has over 120,000 clones; around 50% are singletons. This specimen was CD4+ T cells sorted from blood, taken at week 0. Receptors originate from a human donor with alopecia areata. The CDR3 runs from the conserved cysteine through the conserved F or W. D genes are given only for firm matches. Clone size, where shown, is once, few, many, or a class for clones that have expanded.

TRBV7-8	-	TRBJ2-1	many	CASSHRTEREQFF	TGTGCCAGCAGCCATCGGACAGAGCGTGAGCAGTTCTTC
TRBV27	-	TRBJ1-2	-	CASSRVGDGYTF	TGTGCCAGCTCCAGGGTGGGGGATGGCTACACCTTC
TRBV20-1	TRBD2	TRBJ2-1	-	CSARDGEGQFF	TGCAGTGCTAGAGATGGGGAGGGCCAGTTCTTC
TRBV29-1	-	TRBJ1-1	-	CSPCEPNTEAFF	TGCAGCCCCTGTGAGCCTAACACTGAAGCTTTCTTT
TRBV12-5	-	TRBJ1-5	few	CASGFHTGFNQPQHF	TGTGCTAGTGGTTTTCACACAGGGTTCAATCAGCCCCAGCATTTT
TRBV7-9	-	TRBJ2-7	-	CASSLEQGGTYEQYF	TGTGCCAGCAGCTTAGAGCAGGGGGGAACCTACGAGCAGTACTTC
TRBV5-6	-	TRBJ1-2	few	CASSWAGKNYGYTF	TGTGCCAGCAGCTGGGCGGGAAAGAACTATGGCTACACCTTC
TRBV6-6	-	TRBJ2-5	-	CASSYSRPGPKETQYF	TGTGCCAGCAGTTACTCCAGGCCCGGGCCCAAAGAGACCCAGTACTTC
TRBV29-1	-	TRBJ2-3	-	CSVDADLGSYTDTQYF	TGCAGCGTCGACGCGGACCTGGGTTCCTACACAGATACGCAGTATTTT
TRBV2	TRBD2	TRBJ2-2	-	CASSPSGVWSGELFF	TGTGCCAGCAGTCCTAGCGGGGTCTGGTCCGGGGAGCTGTTTTTT
TRBV5-1	-	TRBJ2-1	-	CASSLRYNEQFF	TGCGCCAGCAGCTTGCGGTACAATGAGCAGTTCTTC
TRBV18	TRBD2	TRBJ2-1	-	CASSPRTSGGMDEQFF	TGTGCCAGCTCACCAAGGACTAGCGGGGGTATGGATGAGCAGTTCTTC
TRBV27	-	TRBJ1-1	-	CASSLGWKAFF	TGTGCCAGCAGTCTCGGATGGAAAGCTTTCTTT
TRBV7-3	-	TRBJ1-1	few	CASSPGGGEAFF	TGTGCCAGCAGCCCCGGCGGCGGTGAAGCTTTCTTT
TRBV5-1	-	TRBJ2-7	-	CASRRISGEAYEQYF	TGCGCCAGCAGACGCATTTCAGGGGAGGCCTACGAGCAGTACTTC
TRBV5-4	-	TRBJ2-1	-	CASSSYQSHEQFF	TGTGCCAGCAGCTCCTATCAGAGCCATGAGCAGTTCTTC
TRBV7-9	-	TRBJ2-5	-	CASSFRVDSAYQETQYF	TGTGCCAGCAGCTTTCGGGTCGATAGCGCGTACCAAGAGACCCAGTACTTC
TRBV5-1	-	TRBJ1-1	-	CASSLGGVNMNTEAFF	TGCGCCAGCAGCTTAGGAGGGGTTAACATGAACACTGAAGCTTTCTTT
TRBV30	-	TRBJ1-4	-	CAWIGSRGEKLFF	TGTGCCTGGATTGGATCCCGGGGTGAAAAACTGTTTTTT
TRBV7-9	TRBD2	TRBJ2-3	-	CASSSVAGRTDTQYF	TGTGCCAGCAGCTCTGTAGCGGGGCGCACAGATACGCAGTATTTT
TRBV30	-	TRBJ2-2	few	CAWSVGAGTGGELFF	TGTGCCTGGAGTGTAGGTGCCGGGACCGGGGGGGAGCTGTTTTTT
TRBV23-1	-	TRBJ1-5	few	CASSHEVGRDRDQPQHF	TGCGCCAGCAGTCATGAGGTTGGCAGGGATCGAGATCAGCCCCAGCATTTT
TRBV29-1	-	TRBJ2-5	-	CSVKMTQGGETQYF	TGCAGCGTCAAAATGACCCAGGGTGGAGAGACCCAGTACTTC
TRBV7-9	-	TRBJ1-1	-	CASSQTGEAFF	TGTGCCAGCAGCCAAACAGGGGAAGCTTTCTTT
TRBV18	-	TRBJ1-6	few	CASSPPGGTLHF	TGTGCCAGCTCACCACCGGGGGGGACCCTCCACTTT
TRBV6-1	-	TRBJ1-3	-	CASPSDGNTIYF	TGTGCCAGCCCTTCCGATGGAAACACCATATATTTT
TRBV11-2	TRBD2	TRBJ2-1	-	CASSVIAGYNEQFF	TGTGCCAGCAGCGTTATAGCGGGGTACAATGAGCAGTTCTTC
TRBV30	-	TRBJ2-3	-	CAWSVQGPGTDTQYF	TGTGCCTGGAGTGTACAAGGTCCGGGGACAGATACGCAGTATTTT
TRBV7-2	TRBD1	TRBJ2-5	once	CASSSQGGLETQYF	TGTGCCAGCAGCTCACAAGGGGGCCTGGAGACCCAGTACTTC
TRBV13	-	TRBJ2-5	-	CASSRTRGETQYF	TGTGCCAGCAGCCGTACTAGGGGAGAGACCCAGTACTTC
TRBV7-9	-	TRBJ1-1	-	CASSAGTSNTEAFF	TGTGCCAGCAGCGCCGGGACCTCGAACACTGAAGCTTTCTTT
TRBV6-6	-	TRBJ2-7	-	CASSYGMSSYEQYF	TGTGCCAGCAGTTACGGCATGAGCTCCTACGAGCAGTACTTC
TRBV5-4	-	TRBJ2-3	-	CASSLEVNVGDTQYF	TGTGCCAGCAGCTTGGAGGTCAACGTAGGGGATACGCAGTATTTT
TRBV30	-	TRBJ1-2	-	CAWSVRSYGYTF	TGTGCCTGGAGTGTACGGAGCTATGGCTACACCTTC
TRBV29-1	-	TRBJ2-7	few	CSVERGVDEQYF	TGCAGCGTTGAGAGGGGAGTTGACGAGCAGTACTTC
TRBV30	-	TRBJ1-1	once	CAWSLLQKGNTEAFF	TGTGCCTGGAGCCTTCTGCAAAAGGGGAACACTGAAGCTTTCTTT
TRBV11-1	-	TRBJ1-6	-	CASSLTTDSPLHF	TGTGCCAGCAGCTTGACGACAGACTCACCCCTCCACTTT
TRBV23-1	TRBD1	TRBJ2-3	-	CASSGDRGTDTQYF	TGCGCCAGCAGCGGGGACAGGGGCACAGATACGCAGTATTTT
TRBV27	TRBD2	TRBJ2-7	-	CASSLSFRGGLGEQYF	TGTGCCAGCAGTTTATCGTTTCGCGGGGGGCTGGGTGAGCAGTACTTC
TRBV6-5	TRBD1	TRBJ2-7	-	CASSSIGTGTYEQYF	TGTGCCAGCAGTTCTATCGGGACAGGGACCTACGAGCAGTACTTC
TRBV10-3	-	TRBJ1-1	-	CAISEQGNTEAFF	TGTGCCATCAGTGAGCAGGGGAACACTGAAGCTTTCTTT
TRBV30	TRBD1	TRBJ1-1	once	CAWGQGWTEAFF	TGTGCCTGGGGACAGGGATGGACTGAAGCTTTCTTT
TRBV7-9	TRBD2	TRBJ2-3	-	CASSRGTSSPGTDTQYF	TGTGCCAGCAGCCGCGGGACTAGCAGCCCCGGCACAGATACGCAGTATTTT
TRBV2	-	TRBJ1-5	-	CASTPGRNQPQHF	TGTGCCAGCACCCCGGGGAGAAATCAGCCCCAGCATTTT
TRBV30	-	TRBJ2-1	-	CAGKEKEGDSYNEQFF	TGTGCCGGGAAAGAAAAGGAGGGGGACTCCTACAATGAGCAGTTCTTC
TRBV19	-	TRBJ1-2	few	CASSSTPDSSYGYTF	TGTGCCAGTAGTTCCACTCCTGACAGTTCCTATGGCTACACCTTC
TRBV5-6	TRBD1	TRBJ1-6	-	CASSSRSGTGRSPLHF	TGTGCCAGCAGCTCTCGAAGCGGGACAGGGAGATCACCCCTCCACTTT
TRBV29-1	-	TRBJ2-7	-	CSVATTGGEGSEQYF	TGCAGCGTTGCTACGACAGGCGGAGAAGGTAGCGAGCAGTACTTC
TRBV11-2	-	TRBJ2-7	few	CASSPAGTLYF	TGTGCCAGCAGTCCGGCAGGGACATTGTACTTC
TRBV2	-	TRBJ2-7	-	CASSGTYLYEQYF	TGTGCCAGCAGTGGGACCTATCTCTACGAGCAGTACTTC
TRBV4-3	-	TRBJ2-3	-	CASSQELYPQNTQYF	TGCGCCAGCAGCCAAGAGTTGTACCCACAGAATACGCAGTATTTT
TRBV30	TRBD1	TRBJ1-1	few	CAWIKRDRNTEAFF	TGTGCCTGGATCAAGCGGGACAGGAACACTGAAGCTTTCTTT
TRBV6-5	-	TRBJ1-1	few	CASSYSRGNTEAFF	TGTGCCAGCAGTTACTCAAGGGGGAACACTGAAGCTTTCTTT